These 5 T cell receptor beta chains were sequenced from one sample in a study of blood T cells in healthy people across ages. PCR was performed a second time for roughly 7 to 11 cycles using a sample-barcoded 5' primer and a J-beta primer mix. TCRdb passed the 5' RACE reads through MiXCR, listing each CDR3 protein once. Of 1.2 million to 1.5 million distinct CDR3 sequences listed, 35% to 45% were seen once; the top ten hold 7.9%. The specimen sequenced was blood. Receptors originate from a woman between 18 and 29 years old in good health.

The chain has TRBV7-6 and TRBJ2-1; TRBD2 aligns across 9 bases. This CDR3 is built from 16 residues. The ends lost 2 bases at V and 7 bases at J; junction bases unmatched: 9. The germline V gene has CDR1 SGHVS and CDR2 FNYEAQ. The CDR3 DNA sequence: TGTGCCAGCAGCTTACTCAGTAGCGGGAGCTATAATGAGCAGTTCTTC. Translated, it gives CASSLLSSGSYNEQFF.

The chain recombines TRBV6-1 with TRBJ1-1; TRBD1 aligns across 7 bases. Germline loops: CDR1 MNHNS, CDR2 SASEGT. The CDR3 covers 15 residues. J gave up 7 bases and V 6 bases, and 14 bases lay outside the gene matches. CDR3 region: CASSSLNRAGGEAFF. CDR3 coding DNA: TGTGCCAGCAGCTCACTTAATAGGGCAGGGGGTGAAGCTTTCTTT.

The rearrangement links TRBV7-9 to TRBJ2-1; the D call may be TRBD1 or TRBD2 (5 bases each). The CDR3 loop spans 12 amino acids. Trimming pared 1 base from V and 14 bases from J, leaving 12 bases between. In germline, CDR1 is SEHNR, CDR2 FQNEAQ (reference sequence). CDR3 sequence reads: CASSLDLGPEFF. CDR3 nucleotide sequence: TGTGCCAGCAGCTTAGATCTGGGACCTGAGTTCTTC.

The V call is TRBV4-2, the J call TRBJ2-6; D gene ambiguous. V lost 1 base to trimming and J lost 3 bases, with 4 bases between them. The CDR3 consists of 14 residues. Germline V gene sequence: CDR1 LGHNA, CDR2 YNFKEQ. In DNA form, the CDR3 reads TGTGCCAGCAGCCAAGGTTTTGGGGCCAACGTCCTGACTTTC. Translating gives CASSQGFGANVLTF.

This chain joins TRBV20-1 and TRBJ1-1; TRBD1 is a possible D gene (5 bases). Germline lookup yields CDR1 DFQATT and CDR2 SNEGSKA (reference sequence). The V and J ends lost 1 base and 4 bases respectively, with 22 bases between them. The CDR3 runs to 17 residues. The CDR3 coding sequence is TGCAGTGCTAGAGGTCTCTCCTCAGGGTCCGGGGGCACTGAAGCTTTCTTT. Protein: CSARGLSSGSGGTEAFF.